The 3 T cell receptor beta chains in this list originate from one sample, sequenced in a study of cytomegalovirus exposure and HLA in healthy donors (dated by TCRdb to 2016 to 2017). Preparation of the library involved the immunoSEQ multiplex PCR assay. A mixture of 60 forward primers for TCR Vbeta segments and 13 reverse primers for TCR Jbeta segments was used in the multiplex PCR. This is the immuneACCESS table as TCRdb keeps it, with only in-frame sequences that have V and J called. A part of the clones is gone; compared with another copy, unresolved V genes explain less than half, and the rest is unexplained. For this sample, the table gives just over 80,000 clones. The ten largest account for approximately 1.1% of the sample. The material sequenced was PBMCs. The receptors originated from a woman in her 30s in good health and CMV-seronegative.

The V call is TRBV5-6, the J call TRBJ2-2; 9 positions agree with TRBD2. The germline CDR1 and CDR2 sequences are SGHDT and YYEEEE. Unmatched junction bases numbered 9, after V lost 4 bases and J lost 2 bases. The CDR3 loop spans 17 amino acids. The CDR3 coding sequence is TGTGCCAGCAGCCCGGGCCTAGCGGGACCTAACACCGGGGAGCTGTTTTTT. Protein sequence: CASSPGLAGPNTGELFF.

This chain joins TRBV5-1 and TRBJ2-7, with 11 bases lining up with TRBD2. J lost 4 bases, V lost 0 bases, and 3 bases had no gene match. Germline-derived CDR1 and CDR2 are SGHRS and YFSETQ. The CDR3 has 15 amino acids. The CDR3, as DNA: TGCGCCAGCAGCTTGGGGGGACTAGCGGATTACGAGCAGTACTTC. Translating it yields CASSLGGLADYEQYF.

V and J are TRBV5-6 and TRBJ2-7; possible D gene TRBD2, 6 bases. The CDR3 sequence is 13 residues long. Germline V gene lookup returns CDR1 SGHDT and CDR2 YYEEEE. V gave up 1 base and J gave up 3 bases, with 8 bases separating them. DNA of the CDR3: TGTGCCAGCAGCTTGCGGGGGAACTACGAGCAGTACTTC. Encoded protein: CASSLRGNYEQYF. The full variable domain, completed using reference TRBV5-6 and TRBJ2-7, is DAGVTQSPTHLIKTRGQQVTLRCSPKSGHDTVSWYQQALGQGPQFIFQYYEEEERQRGNFPDRFSGHQFPNYSSELNVNALLLGDSALYLCASSLRGNYEQYFGPGTRLTVT.